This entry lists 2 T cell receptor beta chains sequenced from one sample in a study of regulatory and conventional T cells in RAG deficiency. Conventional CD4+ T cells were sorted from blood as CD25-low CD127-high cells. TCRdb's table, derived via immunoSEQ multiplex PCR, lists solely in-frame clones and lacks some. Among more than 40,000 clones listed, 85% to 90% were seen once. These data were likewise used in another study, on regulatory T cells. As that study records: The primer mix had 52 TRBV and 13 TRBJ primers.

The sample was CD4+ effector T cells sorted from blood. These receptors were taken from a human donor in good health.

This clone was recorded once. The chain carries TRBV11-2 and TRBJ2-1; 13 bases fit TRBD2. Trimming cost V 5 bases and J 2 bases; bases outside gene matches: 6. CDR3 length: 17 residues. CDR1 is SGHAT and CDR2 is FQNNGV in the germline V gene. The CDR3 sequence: CASSPGLAGVTYNEQFF. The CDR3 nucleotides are TGTGCCAGCAGCCCAGGACTAGCGGGAGTTACCTACAATGAGCAGTTCTTC.

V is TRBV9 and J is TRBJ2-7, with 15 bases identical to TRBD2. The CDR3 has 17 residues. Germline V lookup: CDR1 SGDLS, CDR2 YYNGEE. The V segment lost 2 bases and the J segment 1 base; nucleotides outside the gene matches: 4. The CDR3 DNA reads TGTGCCAGCAGCGTGGGACTAGCGGGAGGAGGGTCCTACGAGCAGTACTTC. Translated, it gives CASSVGLAGGGSYEQYF.